This T cell receptor beta chain is drawn from a study of cytomegalovirus exposure and HLA in healthy donors (dated by TCRdb to between 2016 and 2019). The study in broad terms: According to a later analysis, the 120 or so validation repertoires were produced on the same platform as the approximately 620 repertoires of the first cohort. The study aimed to test whether signatures of past pathogen exposure could be identified by cataloging public T cell receptors. A separate validation cohort of roughly 120 different subjects was used in addition to the approximately 700-subject first cohort. To predict cytomegalovirus infection status, the study brought together high-throughput TCR immunosequencing, statistical association of individual TCRs with disease status, and machine learning.

The protocol used for the library was the immunoSEQ multiplex PCR assay. The study's own analysis went as follows. A statistical classification framework was built to diagnose cytomegalovirus status from the catalog of TCR beta chain sequences. TCRdb provides this immuneACCESS table in a form limited to in-frame rearrangements. Some clones are lacking; in checked studies, under half of them reflect an unresolved V gene, and why the rest are absent is not known. Clone size and the V and J calls come from that table; the DNA yielded D and trimming. This sample gives 110,000 to 150,000 clones in total; about nine tenths of them show up just once. The ten largest clones add up to 0.6% to 0.85% of the sample. Points on this clone: There is no known antigen for this receptor. No qualities accompany the bases; no much larger clone lies one base away.

Here is what the overall study found, with its caveats: All 120 or so repertoires were used to score co-occurrence in the validation cohort in a later analysis, because that analysis had no HLA typing for the cohort. Subsequent analysis determined that TCRs grouped into clusters in the first cohort also showed a tendency toward co-occurrence across the 90 to 150 validation repertoires, and 94% of cluster scores exceeded 0. In vitro tests confirmed that a few of the cytomegalovirus-associated TCR beta chains recognize cytomegalovirus antigens. While some public TCRs were present in many individuals, most TCR sequences turned up only very rarely across donors. According to the authors, the approach could potentially be generalized to other disease states and immunological phenotypes. Cytomegalovirus status was reported to be diagnosed by the classifier with high specificity and sensitivity in both the original and validation cohorts. The study listed 150 to 200 TCR beta chains as associated with cytomegalovirus.

The donors belonged to the validation cohort of around 110 subjects, which was separate from the roughly 680-subject first cohort. V is cut back by 0 bases and J by 3 bases, with 5 bases in the junction unmatched. CDR1 and CDR2, looked up from the germline V gene, are SGHRS and YFSETQ. The CDR3 runs 15 amino acids, cysteine and phenylalanine included. Only the CDR3 part of the read is kept: 45 bases, read in frame from the first base. Sequencing used PBMCs. This receptor was identified in a man aged 18 to 35 in good health and CMV-seronegative. This sequence uses TRBV5-1 and TRBJ2-7, and 8 junctional nucleotides match TRBD2. CDR3 sequence: CASSLEAGVHYEQYF. The DNA sequence reads TGCGCCAGCAGCTTGGAAGCGGGGGTACACTACGAGCAGTACTTC.